The 24 T cell receptor beta chains reported below all come from one sample, sequenced in a study of CD8+ T cells in alopecia areata. Extraction and reverse transcription of RNA yielded cDNA as the sequencing template. Sequenced by immunoSEQ multiplex PCR; TCRdb stores in-frame clones only, minus some. The table records 150,000 to 200,000 clones, about three fifths of them present only once. Described treatment: oral pan-JAK inhibitor, 5-10 mg twice daily. Sample: CD4+ T cells sorted from blood, taken at week 4, from a patient treated with tofacitinib. The receptors stem from a human donor with alopecia areata.

The chain links TRBV5-4 to TRBJ1-6, with 9 positions matching TRBD1. The CDR3 sequence is 15 residues long. The V gene end was trimmed by 3 bases and the J gene end by 9 bases; junction bases not matched to a gene: 7. Looked up from germline, CDR1 is SGHNT and CDR2 is YYREEE (reference sequence). The CDR3 DNA sequence: TGTGCCAGCAGCTCGGGACAGGGCGGGATTTCACCCCTCCACTTT. Translating it yields CASSSGQGGISPLHF.

CDR3 coding DNA: TGTGCCTGGAGTGGAGGGACTGCTGGCTACACCTTC. The encoded protein is CAWSGGTAGYTF. The V gene is TRBV30, the J gene TRBJ1-2; D possibly corresponds to TRBD1 (5 bases). The CDR3 sequence is 12 residues long. Germline CDR1 reads GTSNPN; CDR2 reads SVGIG (reference sequence). V was shortened by 1 base and J by 7 bases, with 10 bases between the two germline ends.

This clone was detected once. The V gene is TRBV30, the J gene TRBJ2-1; D is perhaps TRBD2 (6 bases). CDR3 size: 15 residues. Trimming removed 1 base from V and 10 bases from J, with 20 bases in between. Germline CDR1 and CDR2: GTSNPN and SVGIG (reference sequence). The CDR3 coding sequence is TGTGCCTGGAGTGGGCCCCTAGCGAGGTCTGGCGAGCAGTTCTTC. It translates to CAWSGPLARSGEQFF.

This chain uses TRBV9 with TRBJ2-4; either TRBD1 or TRBD2 may fit D (6 bases each). Germline CDR1 and CDR2: SGDLS and YYNGEE. The CDR3 runs to 17 residues. The V end lost 2 bases, the J end lost 1 base, and 16 bases lay between the germline ends. CDR3 DNA: TGTGCCAGCAGCGTCGATCCAGGGGCGGGGGCCAAAAACATTCAGTACTTC. It encodes CASSVDPGAGAKNIQYF.

The gene calls are TRBV9 and TRBJ2-6; TRBD1 matches 8 bases. With V trimmed by 2 bases and J by 0 bases, 4 bases remained unmatched. The CDR3 is 17 amino acids. Germline CDR1 and CDR2: SGDLS and YYNGEE. CDR3 sequence (DNA): TGTGCCAGCAGCGTTAGACAGGGGACCTCTGGGGCCAACGTCCTGACTTTC. Translation gives CASSVRQGTSGANVLTF.

The genes are TRBV5-4 and TRBJ1-1, with D possibly TRBD1 on 6 matching bases. CDR3 size: 15 residues. The V end lost 1 base, the J end lost 0 bases, and 10 bases lay between the germline ends. The V gene's germline CDR1 is SGHNT and CDR2 YYREEE (reference sequence). The CDR3, as DNA: TGTGCCAGCAGCTTGAACCGGGGGCTGAACACTGAAGCTTTCTTT. Residues: CASSLNRGLNTEAFF.

The chain has TRBV29-1 and TRBJ1-1; 7 nucleotides align to TRBD1. Germline V gene data show CDR1 as SQVTM and CDR2 as ANQGSEA. With 1 base clipped from V and 10 bases from J, the junction kept 9 bases outside the gene matches. This CDR3 spans 13 amino acids. This CDR3 is CSVEGWTGGGAFF. CDR3 nucleotide sequence: TGCAGCGTTGAAGGCTGGACAGGTGGGGGAGCTTTCTTT. Full variable domain (remainder filled in from reference TRBV29-1 and TRBJ1-1): SAVISQKPSRDICQRGTSLTIQCQVDSQVTMMFWYRQQPGQSLTLIATANQGSEATYESGFVIDKFPISRPNLTFSTLTVSNMSPEDSSIYLCSVEGWTGGGAFFGQGTRLTVV.

For the CDR3, the DNA is TGTGCCAGCTCACCGCGGACAGGGGAATCCTATGGCTACACCTTC. It codes for CASSPRTGESYGYTF. The chain is built from TRBV18 and TRBJ1-2; TRBD1 matches 9 bases. This CDR3 comprises 15 residues. Germline assignment: CDR1 KGHSH and CDR2 LQKENI. V dropped 3 bases and J dropped 4; count of bases not matched to a gene: 6.

J is TRBJ1-4 and V is TRBV2; D unresolved. This CDR3 is 12 amino acids long. Trimming pared 3 bases from V and 11 bases from J, leaving 10 bases between. Germline assignment: CDR1 SNHLY and CDR2 FYNNEI. The CDR3 coding sequence is TGTGCCAGCAGTGAGTTAGACGGGAAACTGTTTTTT. Translation: CASSELDGKLFF.

A few counts support this clone. The chain has TRBV2 and TRBJ2-1, with D maybe TRBD1 (6 bases). The CDR3 consists of 15 residues. Germline V gives CDR1 SNHLY, CDR2 FYNNEI. V was cut by 4 bases and J by 6 bases, with 16 bases left in between. CDR3 bases: TGTGCCAGCAGTGGGGGGCAGACCCTTCGCAATGAGCAGTTCTTC. This gives the protein CASSGGQTLRNEQFF. The full variable domain, rest sourced from reference TRBV2 and TRBJ2-1, is EPEVTQTPSHQVTQMGQEVILRCVPISNHLYFYWYRQILGQKVEFLVSFYNNEISEKSEIFDDQFSVERPDGSNFTLKIRSTKLEDSAMYFCASSGGQTLRNEQFFGPGTRLTVL.

This chain uses TRBV7-9 with TRBJ2-7; 12 bases map to TRBD2. There are 17 residues in the CDR3. The J segment lost 1 base and the V segment lost 4 bases, leaving 8 bases of the junction unmatched. The germline V gene encodes CDR1 SEHNR and CDR2 FQNEAQ (reference sequence). This CDR3 is CASSSNAGTSGSYEQYF. DNA of the CDR3: TGTGCCAGCAGCTCAAACGCCGGGACTAGCGGGTCCTACGAGCAGTACTTC.

This chain joins TRBV29-1 and TRBJ2-7; 9 positions agree with TRBD1. The CDR3 spans 12 residues. CDR1 SQVTM and CDR2 ANQGSEA come from the germline V gene. V shed 3 bases and J 5 bases; nucleotides not matched to a gene: 2. CDR3 in DNA: TGCAGCGTTGATGGGACAGGGAACGAGCAGTACTTC. Protein product: CSVDGTGNEQYF.

This clone was recorded a few times. The V and J genes are TRBV29-1 and TRBJ2-6; 8 bases align to TRBD1. V was pared by 6 bases and J by 1 base, with 8 bases of the junction left unmatched. The CDR3 length is 16 residues. Germline CDR1 reads SQVTM; CDR2 reads ANQGSEA. The CDR3 protein is CSVSGTGSSGANVLTF. CDR3 sequence (DNA): TGCAGCGTATCCGGGACAGGTTCGTCTGGGGCCAACGTCCTGACTTTC.

V and J are TRBV6-5 and TRBJ2-7; D call uncertain. The germline V gene has CDR1 MNHEY and CDR2 SVGAGI. Trimming cost V 0 bases and J 1 base, with 13 bases left between them. The CDR3 extends over 16 amino acids. CDR3 in DNA: TGTGCCAGCAGTTACTCGAGAAGGCTTCTTTCCTACGAGCAGTACTTC. Protein: CASSYSRRLLSYEQYF.

The rearrangement links TRBV4-2 to TRBJ1-6, with 8 bases that match TRBD1. This CDR3 comprises 15 residues. Looked up from germline, CDR1 is LGHNA and CDR2 is YNFKEQ. After removal of 0 bases from V and 7 bases from J, the junction contained 2 bases not matched to a gene. As DNA, the CDR3 is TGTGCCAGCAGCCAAGAGTGGACAGGGAATTCACCCCTCCACTTT. Protein: CASSQEWTGNSPLHF.

The chain is built from TRBV5-6 and TRBJ1-6, with D hard to call. The V gene lost 4 bases and the J gene lost 9 bases, with 17 bases spanning the gap. Per the germline V gene, CDR1 is SGHDT and CDR2 is YYEEEE. This CDR3 spans 15 amino acids. Here the CDR3 reads CASSPLGGSLSPLHF. CDR3 DNA sequence: TGTGCCAGCAGCCCCCTGGGAGGGTCCCTTTCACCCCTCCACTTT.

This sequence joins TRBV29-1 and TRBJ2-3; 7 bases match TRBD1. CDR3 size: 14 residues. CDR1 is SQVTM and CDR2 is ANQGSEA in the germline V gene. V lost 6 bases and J lost 3; bases outside the gene matches: 9. CDR3 region: CSVDDRDRTDTQYF. CDR3 sequence (DNA): TGCAGCGTGGACGACAGGGATCGGACAGATACGCAGTATTTT.

The chain is built from TRBV5-4 and TRBJ2-1; the D gene is possibly TRBD2 (6 bases). Trimming took 1 base from V and 6 from J, leaving 17 bases between them. CDR3 length: 16 amino acids. The germline V gene has CDR1 SGHNT and CDR2 YYREEE (reference sequence). The CDR3 here is CASSLFRGRDFNEQFF. In nucleotides, the CDR3 is TGTGCCAGCAGCTTGTTTAGGGGAAGGGACTTCAATGAGCAGTTCTTC.

The sample holds one count of this clone. The chain joins TRBV7-3 to TRBJ2-1; 10 bases line up with TRBD2. Germline V CDR1 and CDR2: SGHTA, FQGTGA. V dropped 0 bases and J dropped 6; count of bases not matched to a gene: 8. CDR3 length: 17 residues. DNA for the CDR3: TGTGCCAGCAGCTTAACGGTTCCAGCGGGGGGGCTCAATGAGCAGTTCTTC. Translated, it gives CASSLTVPAGGLNEQFF.

This clone has just a few counts. The chain has TRBV16 and TRBJ1-1; D gene ambiguous. V lost 0 bases and J lost 1, with 6 bases in between. CDR3 length equals 14 residues. From germline, CDR1 is KGHSY and CDR2 FQNENV. The CDR3 coding sequence is TGTGCCAGCAGCCAATCCACGGCGAACACTGAAGCTTTCTTT. Protein sequence: CASSQSTANTEAFF. Looking up the rest from reference TRBV16 and TRBJ1-1 gives the full variable domain: GEEVAQTPKHLVRGEGQKAKLYCAPIKGHSYVFWYQQVLKNEFKFLISFQNENVFDETGMPKERFSAKCLPNSPCSLEIQATKLEDSAVYFCASSQSTANTEAFFGQGTRLTVV.

The chain combines TRBV27 with TRBJ2-7; D gene uncertain. V lost 0 bases to trimming and J lost 4 bases, with 10 bases between them. Germline assignment: CDR1 MNHEY and CDR2 SMNVEV (reference sequence). The CDR3 totals 14 residues. The CDR3 DNA follows: TGTGCCAGCAGTTTATCGGTCAGAGGATACGAGCAGTACTTC. It is translated as CASSLSVRGYEQYF.

The gene calls are TRBV7-8 and TRBJ2-6; 10 positions agree with TRBD1. The CDR3 extends over 16 amino acids. After removal of 1 base from V and 5 bases from J, the junction contained 2 bases not matched to a gene. The germline V gene has CDR1 SGHVS and CDR2 FQNEAQ. DNA of the CDR3: TGTGCCAGCAGCTTAGGACAGGGGGCGCGGGCCAACGTCCTGACTTTC. Translating it yields CASSLGQGARANVLTF.

There are a few counts of this clone. The V gene is TRBV5-6, the J gene TRBJ2-1; tentative D call: TRBD2 (6 bases). Between the trimmed V and J ends, which lost 5 bases and 4 bases, there was a span of 16 bases. The germline V gene encodes CDR1 SGHDT and CDR2 YYEEEE. The CDR3 spans 15 residues. This CDR3 reads CASSLGSGNYNEQFF. The CDR3 DNA follows: TGTGCCAGCAGTTTAGGTAGCGGAAATTACAATGAGCAGTTCTTC.

In this sample, this clone turned up a few times. J is TRBJ1-4 and V is TRBV29-1; no firm D call. V lost 6 bases to trimming and J lost 6 bases, with 11 bases between them. This CDR3 comprises 12 residues. Germline CDR1 reads SQVTM; CDR2 reads ANQGSEA. The CDR3 reads CSVRGSDEKLFF. CDR3 sequence (DNA): TGCAGCGTCCGCGGATCCGATGAAAAACTGTTTTTT.